Below are 10 T cell receptor beta chains sequenced from a single sample in a study of PD-1 blockade in classical Hodgkin lymphoma (dated by TCRdb to the early 2020s). The meaning of the sample's time point label: cycle 4 day 1 (C4D1), after 6 weeks of nivolumab. Relapse after autologous stem cell transplantation had occurred in all trial patients, and cohorts A, B and C were distinguished by prior brentuximab vedotin exposure. Libraries were made using the immunoSEQ multiplex PCR assay. TCRdb holds this immuneACCESS table with in-frame rearrangements only. Some clones are missing; in checked studies, unresolved V genes explain under half, and the rest has no known cause. The sample records about 93,000 clones, roughly 78% of which are singletons. The top ten hold approximately 9% of the sample. Sequenced here: peripheral blood mononuclear cells (PBMCs), sampled before the fourth cycle of nivolumab. All receptors come from a human donor with classical Hodgkin lymphoma.

V is TRBV21-1 and J is TRBJ1-2; the table assigns TRBD1, which was not confirmed against the DNA. TRBV21-1 is a pseudogene segment. The CDR3 length is 16 residues. CDR3 nucleotide sequence: TGTGCCAGCAGCAAAGAAGAAGGCAGGCCGAACTATGGCTACACCTTC. Its protein product is CASSKEEGRPNYGYTF.

This clone showed up just a few times. V usage is TRBV6-5 and J usage is TRBJ1-2; a weak D match, TRBD1 (5 bases). Trimming removed 2 bases from V and 9 bases from J, with 7 bases in between. The CDR3 is made up of 11 amino acids. Germline CDR1 and CDR2: MNHEY and SVGAGI. CDR3 nucleotide sequence: TGTGCCAGCAGTTACGAGGACAGCTACACCTTC. Encoded protein: CASSYEDSYTF.

This sequence joins TRBV6-1 and TRBJ2-7; weak D call: TRBD1 (6 bases). CDR3 size: 12 residues. Germline loops: CDR1 MNHNS, CDR2 SASEGT. Between the trimmed V and J ends, which lost 6 bases and 7 bases, there was a span of 13 bases. DNA for the CDR3: TGTGCCAGCAGCTGGACAGATGGGGAGCAGTACTTC. Its translation: CASSWTDGEQYF.

The gene calls are TRBV6-5 and TRBJ2-7; the match to TRBD1 covers 9 bases. Trimming took 2 bases from V and 3 from J; bases not matched to a gene: 8. This CDR3 spans 16 amino acids. Germline CDR1 and CDR2: MNHEY and SVGAGI. For the CDR3, the DNA is TGTGCCAGCAGTTACCGTCCGACAGGGGGAAACTACGAGCAGTACTTC. Residues: CASSYRPTGGNYEQYF.

V and J are TRBV9 and TRBJ1-4; 10 nucleotides align to TRBD1. In germline, CDR1 is SGDLS, CDR2 YYNGEE. The CDR3 length is 15 residues. Trimming removed 3 bases from V and 10 bases from J; junction bases left unmatched: 9. The CDR3 DNA is TGTGCCAGCAGCGAGACGGACAGGGGGGAAGGAAAACTGTTTTTT. Translation gives CASSETDRGEGKLFF.

CDR3 sequence (DNA): TGTGCAAGTTATTTAAGGGGCTATGGCTACACCTTC. It is translated as CASYLRGYGYTF. This sequence joins TRBV6-5 and TRBJ1-2, with a possible D match to TRBD1 (5 bases). CDR3 size: 12 residues. Germline V gene sequence: CDR1 MNHEY, CDR2 SVGAGI.

The rearrangement joins TRBV6-6 to TRBJ1-2; the match to TRBD1 covers 11 bases. Germline loops: CDR1 MNHNY, CDR2 SVGAGI (reference sequence). The CDR3 totals 15 residues. V lost 5 bases to trimming and J lost 4 bases; unmatched junction nucleotides: 6. CDR3 amino acids: CASSGGQGAFYGYTF. CDR3 in DNA: TGTGCCAGCAGTGGTGGACAGGGGGCATTCTATGGCTACACCTTC.

This clone was seen a handful of times. This chain links TRBV10-2 with TRBJ1-1; TRBD1 is a possible D gene (5 bases). This CDR3 is built from 13 residues. CDR1 WSHSY and CDR2 SAAADI come from the germline V gene. The germline V and J ends were trimmed by 6 bases and 1 base, with 9 bases remaining between them. This CDR3 is CASSETGNTEAFF. CDR3 nucleotide sequence: TGCGCCAGCAGCGAAACAGGGAACACTGAAGCTTTCTTT.

This clone came up once. This chain links TRBV29-1 with TRBJ1-2; TRBD1 is a possible D gene (6 bases). In germline, CDR1 is SQVTM, CDR2 ANQGSEA. Trimming removed 2 bases from V and 8 bases from J, with 24 bases in between. The CDR3 is made up of 16 amino acids. CDR3 DNA: TGCAGCGTTGAAAAGGGGGTTATGGTCGGGGTTTCGGGCTACACCTTC. As protein: CSVEKGVMVGVSGYTF. Full variable domain (outside the CDR3, taken from reference TRBV29-1 and TRBJ1-2): SAVISQKPSRDICQRGTSLTIQCQVDSQVTMMFWYRQQPGQSLTLIATANQGSEATYESGFVIDKFPISRPNLTFSTLTVSNMSPEDSSIYLCSVEKGVMVGVSGYTFGSGTRLTVV.

The chain employs TRBV5-1 and TRBJ2-2, with D possibly called TRBD1 or TRBD2 (5 bases each). The CDR3 consists of 14 residues. Germline CDR1 is SGHRS and CDR2 is YFSETQ. The V end was cut by 1 base, the J end by 5 bases, with 9 bases between. The CDR3 DNA reads TGCGCCAGCAGCTTGTTGGGGGTAACCGGGGAGCTGTTTTTT. It specifies CASSLLGVTGELFF.